These 26 T cell receptor beta chains originate from one sample sequenced in a study of early T cells in non-severe SARS-CoV-2 infection. TCRdb re-derived calls from the 5' RACE reads in MiXCR, one entry per CDR3 protein. The sample yields tens of thousands of distinct CDR3 sequences, about 6.1% seen once. Material: whole blood, obtained at baseline. These receptors were collected from an adult who was a healthcare worker with PCR-confirmed SARS-CoV-2 infection or an uninfected control (not recorded which).

This clonotype occurred many times. This rearrangement joins TRBV15 to TRBJ1-5; no firm D call. Germline-derived CDR1 and CDR2 are LNHNV and YYDKDF (reference sequence). CDR3 length: 14 amino acids. The V gene lost 0 bases and the J gene lost 5 bases, with 8 bases spanning the gap. DNA for the CDR3: TGTGCCACCAGCAGAGATCGGGCGGATCAGCCCCAGCATTTT. It codes for CATSRDRADQPQHF.

This clonotype was observed at least ten times. The chain recombines TRBV29-1 with TRBJ1-2; no definite D call. V lost 4 bases and J lost 5, with 8 bases in between. This CDR3 region has 11 residues. The germline V gene has CDR1 SQVTM and CDR2 ANQGSEA. CDR3 sequence reads: CSVGQDYGYTF. In nucleotides, the CDR3 is TGCAGCGTTGGGCAGGATTATGGCTACACCTTC.

The chain recombines TRBV7-8 with TRBJ2-1; D might be TRBD1 (6 bases). Deletions cut 5 bases from V and 4 bases from J, with 18 bases between. Germline CDR1 and CDR2: SGHVS and FQNEAQ. The CDR3 extends over 16 amino acids. DNA for the CDR3: TGTGCCAGCAGCCCTGGGGGCCTGGCCGGGTACAATGAGCAGTTCTTC. Translating it yields CASSPGGLAGYNEQFF.

Only a few counts were recorded for this clonotype. The chain couples TRBV7-2 to TRBJ2-3; the D gene is possibly TRBD1 (6 bases). This CDR3 is 15 amino acids long. V dropped 6 bases and J dropped 0 bases, with 13 bases sitting between them. Germline V lookup: CDR1 SGHTA, CDR2 FQGNSA. The CDR3 coding sequence is TGTGCCAGCAGTTACGACAGGTATAGCACAGATACGCAGTATTTT. It translates to CASSYDRYSTDTQYF.

At least ten counts were recorded for this clonotype. The chain recombines TRBV2 with TRBJ2-1, with 8 nucleotides matching TRBD2. Germline V gene lookup returns CDR1 SNHLY and CDR2 FYNNEI. The CDR3 totals 16 residues. Trimming at V came to 6 bases and at J to 1 base, leaving 8 bases not matched to a gene. The CDR3 here is CASRPSGGASYNEQFF. CDR3 nucleotides: TGTGCCAGCAGACCCTCCGGGGGGGCGTCCTACAATGAGCAGTTCTTC.

The chain is built from TRBV7-3 and TRBJ2-1; D may match TRBD1 or TRBD2 (5 bases each). Per the germline V gene, CDR1 is SGHTA and CDR2 is FQGTGA. The CDR3 length is 13 residues. Trimming left V 5 bases short and J 5 bases short, with 10 bases between. The DNA of the CDR3 is TGTGCCAGCAGCCCGGGACGGGACAATGAGCAGTTCTTC. As protein: CASSPGRDNEQFF. Full variable domain (remainder filled in from reference TRBV7-3 and TRBJ2-1): GAGVSQTPSNKVTEKGKYVELRCDPISGHTALYWYRQSLGQGPEFLIYFQGTGAADDSGLPNDRFFAVRPEGSVSTLKIQRTERGDSAVYLCASSPGRDNEQFFGPGTRLTVL.

This clonotype was seen more than once but under ten times. The V call is TRBV20-1, the J call TRBJ1-6; D call uncertain. Trimming pared 8 bases from V and 8 bases from J, leaving 19 bases between. The length of the CDR3 is 14 residues. CDR1 and CDR2 from the germline V gene are DFQATT and SNEGSKA (reference sequence). The CDR3 loop reads CSLVRSVGYSPLHF. DNA of the CDR3: TGCAGTCTGGTTCGGTCCGTAGGGTATTCACCCCTCCACTTT.

This sequence joins TRBV20-1 and TRBJ2-7; possibly TRBD1 or TRBD2 for D (6 bases each). V lost 6 bases and J lost 3, with 15 bases in between. The length of the CDR3 is 13 residues. Germline CDR1 DFQATT, CDR2 SNEGSKA (reference sequence). The CDR3 sequence: CSAPEGGLYEQYF. CDR3 nucleotide sequence: TGCAGTGCCCCCGAAGGGGGGCTCTACGAGCAGTACTTC.

The chain is built from TRBV18 and TRBJ2-6, with D uncertain. V gave up 1 base and J gave up 0 bases, with 4 bases separating them. Germline-derived CDR1 and CDR2 are KGHSH and LQKENI. CDR3 length equals 15 residues. The DNA of the CDR3 is TGTGCCAGCTCACCACAGGTCTCTGGGGCCAACGTCCTGACTTTC. It is translated as CASSPQVSGANVLTF.

The chain couples TRBV4-3 to TRBJ2-3; D is perhaps TRBD2 (6 bases). Germline V gene lookup returns CDR1 LGHNA and CDR2 YSLEER. This CDR3 region has 17 residues. V was clipped by 4 bases and J by 3 bases, with 20 bases between them. For the CDR3, the DNA is TGCGCCAGCAGCCTGAAGGAGGGCCTCTCCGGGACAGATACGCAGTATTTT. Its protein is CASSLKEGLSGTDTQYF.

In its sample, this clonotype was seen a few times. The V call is TRBV6-6, the J call TRBJ1-5; D is unclear. CDR1 and CDR2 from the germline V gene are MNHNY and SVGAGI (reference sequence). The CDR3 spans 13 residues. V was trimmed by 6 bases and J by 10 bases, leaving 16 bases between them. The CDR3 protein is CASRDPGRTPQHF. CDR3 sequence (DNA): TGTGCCAGCAGGGACCCCGGCCGTACTCCCCAGCATTTT.

V usage is TRBV7-9 and J usage is TRBJ1-1, with a possible D match to TRBD1 (5 bases). The CDR3 contains 16 residues. Trimming stripped 8 bases from V and 4 bases from J, with 23 bases between. Germline V gene data show CDR1 as SEHNR and CDR2 as FQNEAQ (reference sequence). This CDR3 reads CASPPNGGYLGTEAFF. DNA of the CDR3: TGTGCCAGCCCTCCTAACGGGGGTTACTTAGGCACTGAAGCTTTCTTT. Variable domain in full (rest from reference TRBV7-9 and TRBJ1-1): DTGVSQNPRHKITKRGQNVTFRCDPISEHNRLYWYRQTLGQGPEFLTYFQNEAQLEKSRLLSDRFSAERPKGSFSTLEIQRTEQGDSAMYLCASPPNGGYLGTEAFFGQGTRLTVV.

The V gene is TRBV2, the J gene TRBJ1-1; D perhaps matches TRBD1 (5 bases). The CDR3 is 14 residues long. The V gene's germline CDR1 is SNHLY and CDR2 FYNNEI. With 7 bases removed from V and 1 base from J, the gap between germline ends came to 13 bases. The CDR3 bases are TGTGCCAGCACGCAGGATAGGGGGAACACTGAAGCTTTCTTT. Its translation: CASTQDRGNTEAFF.

The chain joins TRBV7-6 to TRBJ2-5; D ambiguous. This CDR3 region has 14 residues. Trimming took 5 bases from V and 2 from J, leaving 12 bases between them. The germline V gene has CDR1 SGHVS and CDR2 FNYEAQ. CDR3 nucleotide sequence: TGTGCCAGCAGCCCACTCCCTGCGCAAGAGACCCAGTACTTC. Amino acids: CASSPLPAQETQYF.

The rearrangement joins TRBV7-2 to TRBJ2-3; 8 positions agree with TRBD2. CDR1 and CDR2 from the germline V gene are SGHTA and FQGNSA. This CDR3 is 16 amino acids long. Trimming removed 5 bases from V and 2 bases from J; junction bases left unmatched: 9. The CDR3 spells CASSLRLLAVTDTQYF. CDR3 DNA sequence: TGTGCCAGCAGCCTCCGCCTACTAGCGGTCACAGATACGCAGTATTTT. Full variable domain (missing parts from reference TRBV7-2 and TRBJ2-3): GAGVSQSPSNKVTEKGKDVELRCDPISGHTALYWYRQSLGQGLEFLIYFQGNSAPDKSGLPSDRFSAERTGGSVSTLTIQRTQQEDSAVYLCASSLRLLAVTDTQYFGPGTRLTVL.

This clonotype was recorded many times. This rearrangement joins TRBV20-1 to TRBJ1-3; D is perhaps TRBD1 (5 bases). The germline V and J ends were trimmed by 4 bases and 6 bases, with 7 bases remaining between them. Germline V gene lookup returns CDR1 DFQATT and CDR2 SNEGSKA (reference sequence). The CDR3 runs to 11 residues. The CDR3 DNA reads as TGCAGTGCTAAAGGGGCAAACACCATATATTTT. Amino acids: CSAKGANTIYF.

This clonotype was seen many times. V gene TRBV12-3 or TRBV12-4 combines with J gene TRBJ1-1; D might be TRBD1 (5 bases). Trimming left V 7 bases short and J 1 base short, with 19 bases between. CDR3 length: 16 amino acids. CDR3: CASIPSGGTANTEAFF. The CDR3 DNA reads TGTGCCAGCATCCCCTCGGGGGGGACGGCGAACACTGAAGCTTTCTTT.

This clonotype was detected ten times or more. The genes are TRBV7-2 and TRBJ2-3; the match to TRBD2 covers 10 bases. V lost 5 bases to trimming and J lost 6 bases; unmatched junction nucleotides: 5. The germline V gene has CDR1 SGHTA and CDR2 FQGNSA. The CDR3 runs 14 residues. CDR3 DNA: TGTGCCAGCAGCATTAGCGGGGGGCGGGATACGCAGTATTTT. Its translation: CASSISGGRDTQYF.

This chain links TRBV6-1 with TRBJ2-1; 8 bases are shared with TRBD2. The CDR3 extends over 15 amino acids. The germline V gene has CDR1 MNHNS and CDR2 SASEGT. V shed 2 bases and J 7 bases; nucleotides not matched to a gene: 7. The DNA of the CDR3 is TGTGCCAGCAGTGAACACGGGGGGGCCAGGAATGAGCAGTTCTTC. It encodes CASSEHGGARNEQFF.

This clonotype was observed at least ten times. The rearrangement joins TRBV10-3 to TRBJ1-1; D remains unclear. Trimming took 3 bases from V and 1 from J, leaving 12 bases between them. Germline CDR1 ENHRY, CDR2 SYGVKD. The CDR3 spans 15 residues. CDR3 DNA: TGTGCCATCAGTGAACGGGCAGGCGGGAACACTGAAGCTTTCTTT. This sequence encodes CAISERAGGNTEAFF.

The chain joins TRBV14 to TRBJ2-3, with a weak D call TRBD2 (7 bases). CDR3 length: 17 residues. Germline CDR1 SGHDN, CDR2 FVKESK. Between the trimmed V and J ends, which lost 3 bases and 2 bases, there was a span of 18 bases. This CDR3 reads CASSQTNQRGHTDTQYF. In nucleotides, the CDR3 is TGTGCCAGCAGCCAGACTAACCAGCGGGGACACACAGATACGCAGTATTTT.

This clonotype was counted only a few times. V usage is TRBV20-1 and J usage is TRBJ2-3; 7 bases fit TRBD1. The CDR3 spans 13 residues. V lost 4 bases to trimming and J lost 6 bases; unmatched junction nucleotides: 7. From germline, CDR1 is DFQATT and CDR2 SNEGSKA (reference sequence). The CDR3 nucleotides read TGCAGTGCTACGACAGGGACGGCGGATACGCAGTATTTT. Translated, it gives CSATTGTADTQYF.

This clonotype appeared many times. CDR3 coding DNA: TGTGCCAGCTCACCGCTAACCGAGCAGTACTTC. It specifies CASSPLTEQYF. The rearrangement links TRBV18 to TRBJ2-7; D unresolved. There are 11 residues in the CDR3. Germline CDR1 KGHSH, CDR2 LQKENI. Trimming shortened V by 3 bases and J by 6 bases, and 6 bases separated the two germline ends.

This clonotype showed up many times. The V gene is TRBV9, the J gene TRBJ1-2; tentatively, D is TRBD1 (6 bases). The CDR3 is 17 residues long. Germline CDR1 reads SGDLS; CDR2 reads YYNGEE. With 0 bases removed from V and 0 bases from J, the gap between germline ends came to 15 bases. The CDR3 region has the DNA TGTGCCAGCAGCGTAGGCAGGACAGCACTCTCTAACTATGGCTACACCTTC. Protein sequence: CASSVGRTALSNYGYTF.

This clonotype was counted ten times or more. V and J are TRBV10-2 and TRBJ1-2; D ambiguous. This CDR3 has 15 residues. V was shortened by 2 bases and J by 1 base, with 11 bases between the two germline ends. Germline V gene data show CDR1 as WSHSY and CDR2 as SAAADI. The CDR3 DNA is TGCGCCAGCAGTGAGGGAGGCAGTAATAACTATGGCTACACCTTC. It codes for CASSEGGSNNYGYTF.

This clonotype came up a few times. This sequence joins TRBV28 and TRBJ1-2, with a tentative D call TRBD1 (5 bases). The CDR3 is made up of 14 amino acids. Between the trimmed V and J ends, which lost 6 bases and 0 bases, there was a span of 11 bases. Germline-derived CDR1 and CDR2 are MDHEN and SYDVKM. The CDR3 sequence is CASSTQESNYGYTF. As DNA, the CDR3 is TGTGCCAGCAGCACACAGGAGTCTAACTATGGCTACACCTTC.